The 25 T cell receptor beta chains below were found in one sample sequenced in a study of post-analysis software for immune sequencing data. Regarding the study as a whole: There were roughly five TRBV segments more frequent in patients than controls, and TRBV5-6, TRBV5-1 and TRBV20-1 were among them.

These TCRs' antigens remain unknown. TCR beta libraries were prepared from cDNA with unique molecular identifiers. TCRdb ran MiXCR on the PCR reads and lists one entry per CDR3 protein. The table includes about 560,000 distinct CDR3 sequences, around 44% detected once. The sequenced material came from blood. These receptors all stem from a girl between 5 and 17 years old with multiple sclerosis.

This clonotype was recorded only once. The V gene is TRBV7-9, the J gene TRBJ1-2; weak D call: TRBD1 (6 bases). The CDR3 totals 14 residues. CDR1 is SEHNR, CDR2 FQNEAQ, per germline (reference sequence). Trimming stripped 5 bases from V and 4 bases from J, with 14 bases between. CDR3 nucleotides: TGTGCCAGCAGCCGGGACAAAGGGACCTATGGCTACACCTTC. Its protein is CASSRDKGTYGYTF.

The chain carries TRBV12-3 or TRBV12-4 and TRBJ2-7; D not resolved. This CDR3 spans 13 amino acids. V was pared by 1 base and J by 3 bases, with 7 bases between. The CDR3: CASSLDVRYEQYF. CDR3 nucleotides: TGTGCCAGCAGTTTAGACGTGCGCTACGAGCAGTACTTC.

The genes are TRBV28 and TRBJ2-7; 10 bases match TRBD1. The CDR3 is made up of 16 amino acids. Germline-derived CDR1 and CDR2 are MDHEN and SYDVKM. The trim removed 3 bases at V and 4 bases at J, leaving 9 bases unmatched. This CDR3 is CASSFWTGTGVYEQYF. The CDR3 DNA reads TGTGCCAGCAGTTTCTGGACCGGGACAGGGGTTTACGAGCAGTACTTC.

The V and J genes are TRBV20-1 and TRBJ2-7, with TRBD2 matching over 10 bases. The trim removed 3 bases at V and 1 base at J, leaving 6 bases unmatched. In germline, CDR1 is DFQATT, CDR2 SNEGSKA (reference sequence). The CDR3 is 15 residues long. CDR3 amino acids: CSARGVAGGSYEQYF. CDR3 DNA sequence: TGCAGTGCTAGGGGGGTAGCGGGAGGTTCCTACGAGCAGTACTTC.

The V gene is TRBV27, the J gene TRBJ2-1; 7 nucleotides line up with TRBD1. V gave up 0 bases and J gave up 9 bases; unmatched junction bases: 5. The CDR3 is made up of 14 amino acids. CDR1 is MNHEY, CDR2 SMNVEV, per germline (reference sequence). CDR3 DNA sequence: TGTGCCAGCAGTTTATCAGGGGGCCGCCTTGAGCAGTTCTTC. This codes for CASSLSGGRLEQFF.

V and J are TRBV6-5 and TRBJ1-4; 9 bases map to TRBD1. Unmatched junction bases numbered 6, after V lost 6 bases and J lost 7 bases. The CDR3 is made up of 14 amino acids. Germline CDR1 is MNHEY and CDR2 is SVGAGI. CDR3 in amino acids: CASRMDRGGEKLFF. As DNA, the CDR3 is TGTGCCAGCAGGATGGACAGGGGTGGTGAAAAACTGTTTTTT.

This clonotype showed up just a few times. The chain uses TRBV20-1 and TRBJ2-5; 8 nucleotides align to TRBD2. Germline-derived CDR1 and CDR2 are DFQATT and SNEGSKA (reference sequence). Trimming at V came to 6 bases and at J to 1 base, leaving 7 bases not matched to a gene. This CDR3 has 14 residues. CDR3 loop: CSAVVAGIQETQYF. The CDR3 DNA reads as TGCAGTGCAGTTGTAGCGGGGATCCAAGAGACCCAGTACTTC.

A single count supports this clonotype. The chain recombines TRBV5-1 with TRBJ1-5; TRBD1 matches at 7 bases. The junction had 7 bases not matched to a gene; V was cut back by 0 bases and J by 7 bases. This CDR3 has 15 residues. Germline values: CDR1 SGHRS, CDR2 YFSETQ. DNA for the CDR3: TGCGCCAGCAGCTTGGGACAGGGACCAAAACAGCCCCAGCATTTT. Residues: CASSLGQGPKQPQHF.

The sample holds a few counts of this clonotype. CDR3 nucleotides: TGCAGCGTTGATGCAATTTTCGAGGGGGCAGTGTCCTACAATGAGCAGTTCTTC. Residues: CSVDAIFEGAVSYNEQFF. The genes are TRBV29-1 and TRBJ2-1; 7 bases agree with TRBD1. CDR3 length equals 18 residues. The ends lost 3 bases at V and 1 base at J; junction bases unmatched: 15. Looked up from germline, CDR1 is SQVTM and CDR2 is ANQGSEA.

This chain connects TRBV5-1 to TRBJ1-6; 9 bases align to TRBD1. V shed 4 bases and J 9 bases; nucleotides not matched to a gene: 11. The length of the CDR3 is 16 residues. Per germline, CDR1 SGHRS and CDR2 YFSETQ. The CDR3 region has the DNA TGCGCCAGCAGCCTGGGAACCGGGACAGGGTCTTCACCCCTCCACTTT. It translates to CASSLGTGTGSSPLHF.

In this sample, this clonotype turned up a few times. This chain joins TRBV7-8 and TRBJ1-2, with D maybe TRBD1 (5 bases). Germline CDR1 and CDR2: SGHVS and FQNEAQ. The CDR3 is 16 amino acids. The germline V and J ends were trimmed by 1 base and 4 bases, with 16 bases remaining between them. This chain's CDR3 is CASSLVLGRASYGYTF. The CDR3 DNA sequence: TGTGCCAGCAGCTTAGTCCTCGGCAGGGCCTCCTATGGCTACACCTTC.

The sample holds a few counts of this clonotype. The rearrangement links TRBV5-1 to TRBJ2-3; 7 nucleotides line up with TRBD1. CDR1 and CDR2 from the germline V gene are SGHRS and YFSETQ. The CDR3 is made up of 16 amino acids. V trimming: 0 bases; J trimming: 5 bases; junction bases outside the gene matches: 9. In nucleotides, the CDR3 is TGCGCCAGCAGCTTGGTTGGCAGGGGGAGTTTAGATACGCAGTATTTT. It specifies CASSLVGRGSLDTQYF.

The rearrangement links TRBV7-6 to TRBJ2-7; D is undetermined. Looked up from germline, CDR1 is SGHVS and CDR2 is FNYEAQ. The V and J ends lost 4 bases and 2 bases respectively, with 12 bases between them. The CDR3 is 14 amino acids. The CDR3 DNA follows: TGTGCCAGCAGCTCTAAGACCGGGCCCTACGAGCAGTACTTC. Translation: CASSSKTGPYEQYF. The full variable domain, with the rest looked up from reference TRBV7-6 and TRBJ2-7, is GAGVSQSPRYKVTKRGQDVALRCDPISGHVSLYWYRQALGQGPEFLTYFNYEAQQDKSGLPNDRFSAERPEGSISTLTIQRTEQRDSAMYRCASSSKTGPYEQYFGPGTRLTVT.

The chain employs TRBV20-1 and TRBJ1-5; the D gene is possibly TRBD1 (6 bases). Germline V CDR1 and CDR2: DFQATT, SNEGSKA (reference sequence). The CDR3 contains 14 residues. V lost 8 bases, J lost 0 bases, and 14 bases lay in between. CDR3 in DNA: TGCAGTTCGGGGGGGGCCTATAGCAATCAGCCCCAGCATTTT. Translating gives CSSGGAYSNQPQHF.

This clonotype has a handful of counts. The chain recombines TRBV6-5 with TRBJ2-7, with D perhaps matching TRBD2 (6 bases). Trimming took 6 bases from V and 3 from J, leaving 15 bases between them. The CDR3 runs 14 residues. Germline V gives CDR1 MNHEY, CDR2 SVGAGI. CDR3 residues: CASSPGGMSYEQYF. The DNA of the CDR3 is TGTGCCAGCAGCCCCGGCGGGATGAGCTACGAGCAGTACTTC.

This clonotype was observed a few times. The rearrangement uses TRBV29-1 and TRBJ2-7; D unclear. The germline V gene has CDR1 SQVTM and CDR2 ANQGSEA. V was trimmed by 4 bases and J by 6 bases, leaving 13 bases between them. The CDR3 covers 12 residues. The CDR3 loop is CSVAGRKSEQYF. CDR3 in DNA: TGCAGCGTTGCGGGCAGAAAATCCGAGCAGTACTTC.

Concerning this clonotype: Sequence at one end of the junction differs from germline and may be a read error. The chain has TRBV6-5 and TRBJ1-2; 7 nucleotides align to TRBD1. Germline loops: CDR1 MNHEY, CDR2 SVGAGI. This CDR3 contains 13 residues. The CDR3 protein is CAGRRDRDHGYTF. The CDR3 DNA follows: TGTGCCGGCAGGAGAGACAGGGATCATGGCTACACCTTC.

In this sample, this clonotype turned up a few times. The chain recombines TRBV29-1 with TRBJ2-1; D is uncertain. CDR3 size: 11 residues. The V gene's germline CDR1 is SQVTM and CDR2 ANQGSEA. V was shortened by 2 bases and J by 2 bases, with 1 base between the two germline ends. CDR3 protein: CSVEPYNEQFF. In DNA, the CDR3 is TGCAGCGTTGAACCCTACAATGAGCAGTTCTTC.

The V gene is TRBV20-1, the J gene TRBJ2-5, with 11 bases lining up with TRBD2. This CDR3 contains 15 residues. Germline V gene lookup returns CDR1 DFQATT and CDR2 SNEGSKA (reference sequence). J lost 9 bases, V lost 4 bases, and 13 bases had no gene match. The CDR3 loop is CSAKSGTSGEGPQYF. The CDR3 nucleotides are TGCAGTGCTAAGTCCGGGACTAGCGGAGAGGGGCCCCAGTACTTC.

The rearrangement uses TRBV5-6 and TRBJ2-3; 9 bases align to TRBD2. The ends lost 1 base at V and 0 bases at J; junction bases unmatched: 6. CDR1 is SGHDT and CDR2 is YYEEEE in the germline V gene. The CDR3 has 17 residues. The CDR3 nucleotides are TGTGCCAGCAGCTTGCTCCTAGCGGGATTAAGCACAGATACGCAGTATTTT. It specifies CASSLLLAGLSTDTQYF.

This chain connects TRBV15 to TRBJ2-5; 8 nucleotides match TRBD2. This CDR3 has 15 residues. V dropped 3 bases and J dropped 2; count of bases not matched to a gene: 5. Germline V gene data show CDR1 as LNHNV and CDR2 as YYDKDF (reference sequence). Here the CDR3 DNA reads TGTGCCACCAGCAGGGGTAGCGGGGAACAAGAGACCCAGTACTTC. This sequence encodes CATSRGSGEQETQYF. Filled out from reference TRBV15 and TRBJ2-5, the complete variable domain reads DAMVIQNPRYQVTQFGKPVTLSCSQTLNHNVMYWYQQKSSQAPKLLFHYYDKDFNNEADTPDNFQSRRPNTSFCFLDIRSPGLGDTAMYLCATSRGSGEQETQYFGPGTRLLVL.

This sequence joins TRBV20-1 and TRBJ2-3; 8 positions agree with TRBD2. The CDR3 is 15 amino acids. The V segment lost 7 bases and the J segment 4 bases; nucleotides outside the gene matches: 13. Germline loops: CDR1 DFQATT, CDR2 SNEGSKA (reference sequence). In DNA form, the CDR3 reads TGCAGTGGGGGGCCTTTGGCGGGAGGAGCAGATACGCAGTATTTT. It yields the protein CSGGPLAGGADTQYF.

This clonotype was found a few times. The CDR3 nucleotides are TGTGCCAGCAGTCCCCAAGAGACAACGCAGTATTTT. Amino acid sequence: CASSPQETTQYF. This rearrangement joins TRBV12-3 or TRBV12-4 to TRBJ2-3, with no clear D. The length of the CDR3 is 12 residues. Trimming removed 5 bases from V and 9 bases from J, with 12 bases in between.

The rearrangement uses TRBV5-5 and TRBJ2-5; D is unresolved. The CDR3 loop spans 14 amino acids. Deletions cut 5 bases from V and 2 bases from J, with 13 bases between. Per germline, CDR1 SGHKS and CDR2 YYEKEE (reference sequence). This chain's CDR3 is CASRTPGPQETQYF. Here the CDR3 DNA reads TGTGCCAGCAGAACACCCGGACCGCAAGAGACCCAGTACTTC.

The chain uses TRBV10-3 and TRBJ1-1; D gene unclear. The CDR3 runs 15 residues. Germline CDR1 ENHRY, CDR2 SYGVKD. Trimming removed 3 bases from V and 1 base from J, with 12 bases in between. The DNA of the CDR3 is TGTGCCATCAGTGACCAGGACGCGCGGAACACTGAAGCTTTCTTT. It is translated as CAISDQDARNTEAFF.